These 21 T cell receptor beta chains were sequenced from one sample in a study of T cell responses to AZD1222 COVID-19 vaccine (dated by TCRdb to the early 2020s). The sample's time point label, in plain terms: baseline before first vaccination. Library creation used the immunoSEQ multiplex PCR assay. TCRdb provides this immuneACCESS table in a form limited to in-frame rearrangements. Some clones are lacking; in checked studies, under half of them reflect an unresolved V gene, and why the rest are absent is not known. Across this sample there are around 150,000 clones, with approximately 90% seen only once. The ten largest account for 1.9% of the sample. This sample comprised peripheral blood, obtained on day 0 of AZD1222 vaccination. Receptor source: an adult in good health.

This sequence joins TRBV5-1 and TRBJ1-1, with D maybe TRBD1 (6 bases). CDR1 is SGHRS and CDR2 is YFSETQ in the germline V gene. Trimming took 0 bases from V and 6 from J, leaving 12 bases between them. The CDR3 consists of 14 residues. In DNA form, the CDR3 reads TGCGCCAGCAGCTTGGCCCCGGACAGTCCTGAAGCTTTCTTT. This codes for CASSLAPDSPEAFF.

CDR3 amino acids: CASSLYHATVNEAFF. CDR3 in DNA: TGTGCCAGCAGTTTATACCATGCGACCGTTAATGAAGCTTTCTTT. The rearrangement links TRBV28 to TRBJ1-1; D unclear. V was shortened by 1 base and J by 7 bases, with 16 bases between the two germline ends. From germline, CDR1 is MDHEN and CDR2 SYDVKM. CDR3 length: 15 residues.

In DNA, the CDR3 is TGCGCCAGCATGGGTGGGGAGACCCAGTACTTC. It translates to CASMGGETQYF. The chain couples TRBV23-1 to TRBJ2-5; D ambiguous. TRBV23-1 is noted as an ORF with a role that remains uncertain. The CDR3 loop spans 11 amino acids. The germline V and J ends were trimmed by 7 bases and 5 bases, with 8 bases remaining between them.

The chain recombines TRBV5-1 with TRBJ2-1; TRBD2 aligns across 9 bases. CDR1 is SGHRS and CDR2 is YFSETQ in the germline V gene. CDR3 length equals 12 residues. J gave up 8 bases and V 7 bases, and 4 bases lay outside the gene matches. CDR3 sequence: CASSRLADEQFF. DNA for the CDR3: TGCGCCAGCTCGCGACTAGCGGATGAGCAGTTCTTC.

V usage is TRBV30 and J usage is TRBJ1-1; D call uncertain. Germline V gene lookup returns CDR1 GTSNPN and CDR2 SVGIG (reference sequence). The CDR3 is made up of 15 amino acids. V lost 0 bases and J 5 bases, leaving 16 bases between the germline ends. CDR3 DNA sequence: TGTGCCTGGAGTGTAAAAGACAACTATCGGACTGAAGCTTTCTTT. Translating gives CAWSVKDNYRTEAFF.

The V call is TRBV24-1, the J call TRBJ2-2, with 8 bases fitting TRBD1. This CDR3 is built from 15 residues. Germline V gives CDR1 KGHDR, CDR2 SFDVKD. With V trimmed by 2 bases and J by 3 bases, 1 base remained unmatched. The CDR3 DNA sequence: TGTGCCACCAGTGATTCGGGACAGGACACCGGGGAGCTGTTTTTT. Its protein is CATSDSGQDTGELFF.

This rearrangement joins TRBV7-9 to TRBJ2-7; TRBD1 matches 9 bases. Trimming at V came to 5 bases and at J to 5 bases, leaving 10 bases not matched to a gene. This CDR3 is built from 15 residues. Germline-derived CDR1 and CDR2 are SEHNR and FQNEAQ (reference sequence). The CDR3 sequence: CASSGGRDRVHEQYF. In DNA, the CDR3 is TGTGCCAGCAGCGGAGGCCGGGACAGGGTGCACGAGCAGTACTTC.

CDR3 loop: CAWSVRRSTEAFF. In DNA, the CDR3 is TGTGCCTGGAGTGTCCGTAGAAGCACTGAAGCTTTCTTT. The V call is TRBV30, the J call TRBJ1-1; no definite D call. The V gene's germline CDR1 is GTSNPN and CDR2 SVGIG (reference sequence). This CDR3 spans 13 amino acids. Trimming pared 0 bases from V and 4 bases from J, leaving 9 bases between.

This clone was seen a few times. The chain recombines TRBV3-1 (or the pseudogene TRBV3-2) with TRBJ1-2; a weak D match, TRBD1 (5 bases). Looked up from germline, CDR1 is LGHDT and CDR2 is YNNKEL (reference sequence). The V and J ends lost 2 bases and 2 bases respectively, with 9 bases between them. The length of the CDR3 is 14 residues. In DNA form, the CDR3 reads TGTGCCAGCAGCCAATCGGGACTGAACTATGGCTACACCTTC. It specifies CASSQSGLNYGYTF.

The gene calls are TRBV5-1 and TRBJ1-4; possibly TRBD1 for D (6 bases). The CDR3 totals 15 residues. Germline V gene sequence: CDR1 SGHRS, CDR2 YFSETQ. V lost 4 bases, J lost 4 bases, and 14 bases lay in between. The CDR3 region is CASSPQGQVNEKLFF. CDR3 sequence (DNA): TGCGCCAGCAGCCCCCAGGGGCAGGTTAATGAAAAACTGTTTTTT.

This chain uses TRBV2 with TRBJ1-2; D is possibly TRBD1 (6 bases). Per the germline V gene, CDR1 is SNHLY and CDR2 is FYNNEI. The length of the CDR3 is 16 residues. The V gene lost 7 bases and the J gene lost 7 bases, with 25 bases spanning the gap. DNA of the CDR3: TGTGCCAGCATGCGGGGGCAGGACCTGATGCGGGGTGGCTACACCTTC. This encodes CASMRGQDLMRGGYTF.

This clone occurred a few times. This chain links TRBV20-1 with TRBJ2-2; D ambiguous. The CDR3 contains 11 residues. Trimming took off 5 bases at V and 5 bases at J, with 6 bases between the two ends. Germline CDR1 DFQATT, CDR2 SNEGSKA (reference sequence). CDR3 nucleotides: TGCAGTGCTCCCCGAACCGGGGAGCTGTTTTTT. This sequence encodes CSAPRTGELFF.

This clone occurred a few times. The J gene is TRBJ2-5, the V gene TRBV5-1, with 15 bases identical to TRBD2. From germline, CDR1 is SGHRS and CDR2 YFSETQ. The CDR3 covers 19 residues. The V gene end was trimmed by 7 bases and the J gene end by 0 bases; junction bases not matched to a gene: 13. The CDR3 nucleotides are TGCGCCAGCGTTCAAGGACTAGCGGGAGGGCCGGGGTACCAAGAGACCCAGTACTTC. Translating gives CASVQGLAGGPGYQETQYF.

CDR3 region: CASSLGQLFFGYTF. The CDR3 coding sequence is TGTGCCAGCAGCTTAGGACAGCTATTTTTTGGCTACACCTTC. This chain connects TRBV11-2 to TRBJ1-2, with D possibly matching TRBD1 (5 bases). Trimming left V 1 base short and J 7 bases short, with 13 bases between. This CDR3 region has 14 residues. CDR1 is SGHAT and CDR2 is FQNNGV in the germline V gene.

The CDR3 DNA is TGTGCCAGCAGCTTCACAGGGTACGAGCAGTACTTC. This encodes CASSFTGYEQYF. V usage is TRBV7-9 and J usage is TRBJ2-7, with D possibly matching TRBD1 (6 bases). The CDR3 runs 12 residues. V gave up 3 bases and J gave up 4 bases, with 7 bases separating them. CDR1 and CDR2 (germline): SEHNR, FQNEAQ (reference sequence).

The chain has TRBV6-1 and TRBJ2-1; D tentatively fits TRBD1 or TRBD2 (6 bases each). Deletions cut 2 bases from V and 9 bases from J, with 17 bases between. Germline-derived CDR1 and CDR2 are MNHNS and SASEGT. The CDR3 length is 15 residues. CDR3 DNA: TGTGCCAGCAGTGAACCCCCGGACGGGGGCAGTGAGCAGTTCTTC. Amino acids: CASSEPPDGGSEQFF.

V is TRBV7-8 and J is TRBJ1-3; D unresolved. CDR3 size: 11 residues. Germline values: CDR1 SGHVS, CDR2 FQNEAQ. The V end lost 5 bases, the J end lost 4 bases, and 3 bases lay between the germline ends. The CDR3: CASSPGNTIYF. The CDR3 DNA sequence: TGTGCCAGCAGCCCCGGAAACACCATATATTTT.

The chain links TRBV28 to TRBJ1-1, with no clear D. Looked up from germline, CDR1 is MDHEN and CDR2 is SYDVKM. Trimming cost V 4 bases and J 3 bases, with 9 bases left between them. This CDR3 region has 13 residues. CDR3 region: CASSSTGYTEAFF. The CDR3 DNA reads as TGTGCCAGCAGTTCGACGGGTTACACTGAAGCTTTCTTT. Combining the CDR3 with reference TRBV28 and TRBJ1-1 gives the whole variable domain DVKVTQSSRYLVKRTGEKVFLECVQDMDHENMFWYRQDPGLGLRLIYFSYDVKMKEKGDIPEGYSVSREKKERFSLILESASTNQTSMYLCASSSTGYTEAFFGQGTRLTVV.

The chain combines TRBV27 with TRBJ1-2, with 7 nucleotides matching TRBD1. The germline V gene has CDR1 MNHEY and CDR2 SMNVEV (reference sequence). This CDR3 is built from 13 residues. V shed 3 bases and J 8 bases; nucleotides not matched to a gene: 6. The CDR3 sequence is CASSFGGRGGYTF. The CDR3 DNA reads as TGTGCCAGCAGTTTCGGCGGCAGGGGGGGCTACACCTTC.

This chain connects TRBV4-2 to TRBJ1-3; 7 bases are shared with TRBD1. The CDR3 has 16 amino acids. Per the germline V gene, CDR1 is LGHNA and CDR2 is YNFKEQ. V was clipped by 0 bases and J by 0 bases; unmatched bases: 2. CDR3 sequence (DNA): TGTGCCAGCAGCCAAGAGCACAGGGGCTCTGGAAACACCATATATTTT. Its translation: CASSQEHRGSGNTIYF.

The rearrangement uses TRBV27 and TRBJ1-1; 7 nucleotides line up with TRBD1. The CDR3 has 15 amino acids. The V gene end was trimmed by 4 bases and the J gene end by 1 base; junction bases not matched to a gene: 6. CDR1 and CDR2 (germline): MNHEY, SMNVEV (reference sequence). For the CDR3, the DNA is TGTGCCAGCAGTTCGAAGGACAGGAGGAACACTGAAGCTTTCTTT. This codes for CASSSKDRRNTEAFF.